The T cell receptor beta chain under discussion was sequenced for a study of radiation and T cells in renal cell carcinoma. CDR3 length equals 11 residues. CDR1 is MNHNS, CDR2 SASEGT, per germline. Trimming cost V 8 bases and J 7 bases, with 11 bases left between them. Study-level points and caveats: In blood, top tumor clones expanded by 2 weeks, shrinking by 4.

This sample's time point: baseline pretreatment blood. Treatment defined: 15 Gy SBRT to primary tumor, nephrectomy 4 weeks later. Serial blood draws occurred at baseline and 2 and 4 weeks post-SBRT. This renal cell carcinoma was of the clear cell type. The data were produced by immunoSEQ multiplex PCR, yet TCRdb's version contains in-frame clones alone and is incomplete. This sample yields some 150,000 clones, of which roughly 90% are seen a single time; 12% belongs to the top ten. With respect to this clone: No antigen is known for it.

The gene calls are TRBV6-1 and TRBJ1-1; D is undetermined. The sequence was obtained from a woman aged 45-59 years with renal cell carcinoma. Source: blood, taken from a patient whose treatment included radiotherapy and nephrectomy. The CDR3 sequence: CASQLDLEAFF. CDR3 in DNA: TGTGCCAGCCAACTAGACCTTGAAGCTTTCTTT.